This T cell receptor (beta chain) was identified in a study of control samples from healthy donors and cancer patients (dated by TCRdb to between 2020 and 2021). The method was the immunoSEQ multiplex PCR assay. This immuneACCESS table, as held by TCRdb, lists in-frame sequences with V and J called but not all clones. Of the missing ones, under half trace to an unresolved V gene in checked studies; the others have no known cause. Here the sample has under 200,000 clones; approximately 94% occur a single time. 14% of the sample is held by the ten biggest clonotypes. On this clone: What this receptor recognizes is not known. The sample holds no much larger clone one base away, and base qualities are not on file.

The CDR3 goes from the cysteine to the phenylalanine over 14 residues. Of all the DNA, just the CDR3 is kept, 42 bases in frame from base 1. The CDR1 and CDR2 encoded by the germline V gene are SGHRS and YFSETQ. Trimming takes 4 bases from V and 2 bases from J, and the germline ends sit 11 bases apart. Sequencing used PBMCs. This receptor was obtained from a man aged 60 to 75 with colorectal cancer. The chain is assembled from TRBV5-1 and TRBJ2-3; a confident D gene designation cannot be given. The CDR3 protein: CASSPAETTDTQYF. In nucleotide form, the sequence is TGCGCCAGCAGCCCAGCAGAGACCACAGATACGCAGTATTTT.